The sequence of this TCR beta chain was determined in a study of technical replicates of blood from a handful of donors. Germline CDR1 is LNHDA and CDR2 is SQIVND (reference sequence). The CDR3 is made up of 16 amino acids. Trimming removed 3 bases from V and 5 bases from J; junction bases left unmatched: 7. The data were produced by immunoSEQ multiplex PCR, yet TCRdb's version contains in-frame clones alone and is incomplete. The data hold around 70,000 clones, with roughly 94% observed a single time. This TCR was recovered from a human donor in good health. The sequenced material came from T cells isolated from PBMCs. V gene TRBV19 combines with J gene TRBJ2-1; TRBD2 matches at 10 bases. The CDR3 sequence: CASSMNLLAGNNEQFF. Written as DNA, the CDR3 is TGTGCCAGTAGTATGAACCTACTAGCGGGAAACAATGAGCAGTTCTTC.